This T cell receptor beta chain derives from a study of shared T cell receptors in the human thymus. Assay used: immunoSEQ multiplex PCR; TCRdb lists only in-frame clones, some missing. The sample comprises about 610,000 clones, roughly 88% of which are singletons, and around 0.01% rests with the top ten. CDR3 length: 13 residues. Unmatched junction bases numbered 6, after V lost 8 bases and J lost 1 base. Germline V gene data show CDR1 as GTSNPN and CDR2 as SVGIG (reference sequence). The data were also submitted as part of a second study, on human thymus T cells. This second study notes: Resections that were taken during corrective heart surgery supplied the thymus tissue. Among unrelated individuals, related research reported thymic repertoires that overlapped highly.

This rearrangement joins TRBV30 to TRBJ1-1, with 8 positions matching TRBD1. Sequencing used thymocytes. The sequence was obtained from a boy in the first two years of life with a congenital heart defect. CDR3 nucleotide sequence: TGTGCCCCGGACAGGGTAGGGAACACTGAAGCTTTCTTT. It is translated as CAPDRVGNTEAFF.